The clone carrying this T cell receptor (beta chain) was recorded once. Trimming took off 6 bases at V and 0 bases at J, with 14 bases between the two ends. CDR1 is SNHLY, CDR2 FYNNEI, per germline. The CDR3 totals 15 residues. This entry belongs to a study of T cell responses to AZD1222 COVID-19 vaccine. Produced via immunoSEQ multiplex PCR; TCRdb's table is partial and in-frame only. The table shows roughly 160,000 clones, with approximately 90% occurring only once. The TCR comes from an adult who received the AZD1222 COVID-19 vaccine. The chain joins TRBV2 to TRBJ1-2; unclear D gene. The source was peripheral blood, collected 28 days after the second AZD1222 dose. The DNA of the CDR3 is TGTGCCAGCAGGGAATGGTCCACAGCTAACTATGGCTACACCTTC. Protein product: CASREWSTANYGYTF. Using reference TRBV2 and TRBJ1-2 for the parts outside the CDR3, the full variable domain is EPEVTQTPSHQVTQMGQEVILRCVPISNHLYFYWYRQILGQKVEFLVSFYNNEISEKSEIFDDQFSVERPDGSNFTLKIRSTKLEDSAMYFCASREWSTANYGYTFGSGTRLTVV.